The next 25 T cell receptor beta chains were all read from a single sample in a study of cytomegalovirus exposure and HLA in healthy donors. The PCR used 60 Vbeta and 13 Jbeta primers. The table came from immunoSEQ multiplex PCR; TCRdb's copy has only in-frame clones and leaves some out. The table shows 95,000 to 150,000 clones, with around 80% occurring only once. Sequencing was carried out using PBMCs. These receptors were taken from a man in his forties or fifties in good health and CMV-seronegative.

The CDR3 reads CASSQQGFGEKLFF. As DNA, the CDR3 is TGTGCCAGCAGCCAACAGGGGTTTGGTGAAAAACTGTTTTTT. The J gene is TRBJ1-4, the V gene TRBV11-1; 7 nucleotides match TRBD1. CDR3 length equals 14 residues. Germline lookup yields CDR1 SGHAT and CDR2 FQDESV (reference sequence). The junction had 7 bases not matched to a gene; V was cut back by 5 bases and J by 7 bases.

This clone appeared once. The CDR3 sequence is CASSGNREAFF. CDR3 sequence (DNA): TGTGCCAGCAGCGGAAACAGAGAAGCTTTCTTT. The chain combines TRBV7-9 with TRBJ1-1, with D hard to call. This CDR3 comprises 11 residues. From germline, CDR1 is SEHNR and CDR2 FQNEAQ (reference sequence). V lost 5 bases to trimming and J lost 8 bases, with 9 bases between them. The whole variable domain, remainder taken from reference TRBV7-9 and TRBJ1-1, is DTGVSQNPRHKITKRGQNVTFRCDPISEHNRLYWYRQTLGQGPEFLTYFQNEAQLEKSRLLSDRFSAERPKGSFSTLEIQRTEQGDSAMYLCASSGNREAFFGQGTRLTVV.

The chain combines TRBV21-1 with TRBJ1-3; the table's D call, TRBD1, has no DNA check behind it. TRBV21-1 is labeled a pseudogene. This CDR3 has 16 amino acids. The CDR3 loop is CASSRTGTDSGNTIYF. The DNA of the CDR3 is TGTGCCAGCAGCAGAACCGGGACAGACTCTGGAAACACCATATATTTT.

CDR3 DNA: TGTGCCAGTAGCAGGGATGTTTATGGCTACACCTTC. This gives the protein CASSRDVYGYTF. The chain uses TRBV19 and TRBJ1-2; weak D call: TRBD1 (5 bases). CDR3 length: 12 residues. Trimming removed 6 bases at V and 5 bases at J, with 10 bases between. Germline V CDR1 and CDR2: LNHDA, SQIVND (reference sequence).

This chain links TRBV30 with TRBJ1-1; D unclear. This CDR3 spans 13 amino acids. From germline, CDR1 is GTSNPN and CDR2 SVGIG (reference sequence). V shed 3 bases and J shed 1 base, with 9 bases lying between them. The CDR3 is CAWSRGENTEAFF. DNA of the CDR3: TGTGCCTGGAGCCGCGGAGAGAACACTGAAGCTTTCTTT.

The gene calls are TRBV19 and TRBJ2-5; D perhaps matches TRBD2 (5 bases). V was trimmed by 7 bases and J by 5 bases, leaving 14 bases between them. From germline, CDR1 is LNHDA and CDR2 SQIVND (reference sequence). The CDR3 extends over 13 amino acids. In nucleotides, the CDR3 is TGTGCCAGTATGGTCCCGTCGGGGGAGACCCAGTACTTC. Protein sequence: CASMVPSGETQYF.

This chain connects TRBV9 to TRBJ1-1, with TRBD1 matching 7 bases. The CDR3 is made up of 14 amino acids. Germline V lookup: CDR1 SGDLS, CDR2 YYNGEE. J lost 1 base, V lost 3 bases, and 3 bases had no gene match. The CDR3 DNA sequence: TGTGCCAGCAGCGCCACAGGGGCGAACACTGAAGCTTTCTTT. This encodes CASSATGANTEAFF.

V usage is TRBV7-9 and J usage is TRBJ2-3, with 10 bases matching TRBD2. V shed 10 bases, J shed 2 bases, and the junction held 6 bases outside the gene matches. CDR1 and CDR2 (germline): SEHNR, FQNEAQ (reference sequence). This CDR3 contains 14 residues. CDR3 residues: CANKREGVTDTQYF. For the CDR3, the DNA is TGTGCCAACAAGCGGGAGGGAGTCACAGATACGCAGTATTTT.

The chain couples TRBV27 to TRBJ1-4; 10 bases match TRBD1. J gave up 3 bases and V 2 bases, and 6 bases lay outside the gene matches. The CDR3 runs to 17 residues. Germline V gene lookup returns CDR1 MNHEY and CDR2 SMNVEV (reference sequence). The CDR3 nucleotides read TGTGCCAGCAGTTTAAGACAGGGGGCATTCTCTAATGAAAAACTGTTTTTT. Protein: CASSLRQGAFSNEKLFF.

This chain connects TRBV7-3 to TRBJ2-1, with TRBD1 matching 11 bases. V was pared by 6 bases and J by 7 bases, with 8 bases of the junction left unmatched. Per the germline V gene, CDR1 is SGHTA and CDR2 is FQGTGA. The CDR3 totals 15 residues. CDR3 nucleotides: TGTGCCAGCAGTCATGGACAGGGGGCGCGGAATGAGCAGTTCTTC. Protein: CASSHGQGARNEQFF.

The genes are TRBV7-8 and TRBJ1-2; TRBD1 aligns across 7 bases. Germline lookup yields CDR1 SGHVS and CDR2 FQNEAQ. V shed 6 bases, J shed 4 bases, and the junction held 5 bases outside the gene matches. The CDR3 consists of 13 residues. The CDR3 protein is CASSPDRAYGYTF. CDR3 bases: TGTGCCAGCAGTCCAGACAGGGCCTATGGCTACACCTTC. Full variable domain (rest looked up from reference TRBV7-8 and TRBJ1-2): GAGVSQSPRYKVAKRGQDVALRCDPISGHVSLFWYQQALGQGPEFLTYFQNEAQLDKSGLPSDRFFAERPEGSVSTLKIQRTQQEDSAVYLCASSPDRAYGYTFGSGTRLTVV.

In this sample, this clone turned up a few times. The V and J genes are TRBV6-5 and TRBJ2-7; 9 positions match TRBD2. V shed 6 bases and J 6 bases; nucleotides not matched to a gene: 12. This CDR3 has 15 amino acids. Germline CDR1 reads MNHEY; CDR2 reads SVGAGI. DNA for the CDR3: TGTGCCAGCAGCTCCGGGGCGGGAGGGCTTGGCGAGCAGTACTTC. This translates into CASSSGAGGLGEQYF.

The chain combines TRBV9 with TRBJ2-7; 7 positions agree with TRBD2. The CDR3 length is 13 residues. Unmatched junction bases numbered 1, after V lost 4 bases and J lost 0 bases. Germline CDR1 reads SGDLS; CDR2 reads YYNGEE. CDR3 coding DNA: TGTGCCAGCAGCCCGGGGGGCTCCTACGAGCAGTACTTC. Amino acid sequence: CASSPGGSYEQYF.

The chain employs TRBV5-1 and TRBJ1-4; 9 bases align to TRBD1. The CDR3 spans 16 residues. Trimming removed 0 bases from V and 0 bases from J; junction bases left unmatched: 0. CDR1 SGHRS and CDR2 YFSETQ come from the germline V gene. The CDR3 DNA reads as TGCGCCAGCAGCTTGGGACAGGGGGCAACTAATGAAAAACTGTTTTTT. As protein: CASSLGQGATNEKLFF.

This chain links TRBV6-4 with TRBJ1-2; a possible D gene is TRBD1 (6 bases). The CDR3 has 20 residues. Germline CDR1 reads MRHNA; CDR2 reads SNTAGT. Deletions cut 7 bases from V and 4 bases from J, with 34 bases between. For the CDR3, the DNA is TGTGCCAGCAAGGATTACAATTTGGTTAACAGGGATGTCGAAAGCTATGGCTACACCTTC. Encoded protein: CASKDYNLVNRDVESYGYTF.

The CDR3 sequence: CASSFRGRDEQYF. The CDR3 DNA reads as TGTGCCAGCAGCTTTCGAGGGCGCGACGAGCAGTACTTC. The chain employs TRBV7-2 and TRBJ2-7, with a tentative D call TRBD2 (5 bases). The length of the CDR3 is 13 residues. Germline CDR1 reads SGHTA; CDR2 reads FQGNSA. V shed 3 bases and J shed 5 bases, with 11 bases lying between them.

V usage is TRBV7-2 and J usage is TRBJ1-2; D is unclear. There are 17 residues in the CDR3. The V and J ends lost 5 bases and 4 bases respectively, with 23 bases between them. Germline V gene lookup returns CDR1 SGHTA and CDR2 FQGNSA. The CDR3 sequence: CASSPRVTGIPTYGYTF. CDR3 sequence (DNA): TGTGCCAGCAGCCCCCGTGTGACTGGAATACCTACCTATGGCTACACCTTC.

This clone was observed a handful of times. CDR3 sequence reads: CASSYSNRESIQYF. DNA for the CDR3: TGTGCCAGCAGTTACTCTAACAGGGAAAGCATTCAGTACTTC. This sequence joins TRBV28 and TRBJ2-4; weak D call: TRBD1 (6 bases). The ends were cut back, 4 bases at V and 9 bases at J, with 16 bases in the middle. The CDR3 is made up of 14 amino acids. Germline assignment: CDR1 MDHEN and CDR2 SYDVKM.

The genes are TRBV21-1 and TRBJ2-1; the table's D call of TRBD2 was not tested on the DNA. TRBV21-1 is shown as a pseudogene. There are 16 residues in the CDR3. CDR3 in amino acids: CASSKEEREGYNEQFF. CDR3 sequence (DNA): TGTGCCAGCAGCAAAGAGGAGCGTGAGGGCTACAATGAGCAGTTCTTC.

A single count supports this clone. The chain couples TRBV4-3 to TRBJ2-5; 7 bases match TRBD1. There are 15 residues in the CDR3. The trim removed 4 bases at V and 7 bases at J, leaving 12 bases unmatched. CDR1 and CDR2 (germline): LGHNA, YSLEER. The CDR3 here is CASSPVPGTVRTQYF. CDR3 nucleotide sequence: TGCGCCAGCAGCCCAGTCCCTGGGACAGTGAGGACCCAGTACTTC.

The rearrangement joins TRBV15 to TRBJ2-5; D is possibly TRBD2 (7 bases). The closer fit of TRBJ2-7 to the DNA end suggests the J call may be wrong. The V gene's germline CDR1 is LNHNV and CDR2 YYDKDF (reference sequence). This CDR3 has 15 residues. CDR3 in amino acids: CATSRWEGGTYEQYF. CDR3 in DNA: TGTGCCACCAGCAGATGGGAGGGGGGTACCTACGAGCAGTACTTC.

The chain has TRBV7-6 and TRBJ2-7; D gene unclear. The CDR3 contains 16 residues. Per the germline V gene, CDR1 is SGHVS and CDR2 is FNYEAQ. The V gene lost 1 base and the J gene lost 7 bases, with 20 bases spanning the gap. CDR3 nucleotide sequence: TGTGCCAGCAGCTTAGGGCGGTCCGGCCCCCCCGGGGAGCAGTACTTC. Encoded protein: CASSLGRSGPPGEQYF.

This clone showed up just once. This CDR3 is CASSPWDRGDTQYF. In DNA, the CDR3 is TGTGCCAGCTCACCCTGGGACAGGGGAGATACGCAGTATTTT. The chain has TRBV18 and TRBJ2-3; TRBD1 matches at 10 bases. This CDR3 has 14 amino acids. The junction had 2 bases not matched to a gene; V was cut back by 3 bases and J by 5 bases. CDR1 and CDR2 (germline): KGHSH, LQKENI.

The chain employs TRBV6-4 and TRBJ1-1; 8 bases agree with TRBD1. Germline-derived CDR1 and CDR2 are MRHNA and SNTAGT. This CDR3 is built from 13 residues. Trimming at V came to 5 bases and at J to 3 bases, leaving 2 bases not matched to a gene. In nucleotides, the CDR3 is TGTGCCAGCAGTAAGGACAGGGACACTGAAGCTTTCTTT. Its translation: CASSKDRDTEAFF.

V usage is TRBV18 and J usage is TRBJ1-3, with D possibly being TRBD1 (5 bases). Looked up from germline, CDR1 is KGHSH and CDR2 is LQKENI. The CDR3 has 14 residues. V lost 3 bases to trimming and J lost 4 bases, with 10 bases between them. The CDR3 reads CASSPGGTGNTIYF. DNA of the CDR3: TGTGCCAGCTCACCCGGGGGAACGGGAAACACCATATATTTT.